This is a list of T cell receptor beta chains from one sample in a study of T cells in localized non-small cell lung cancer. Data came from immunoSEQ multiplex PCR; TCRdb stores just in-frame clones and leaves some out. The sample comprises 8,500 or so clones, around 59% of which are singletons, and 8% rests with the top ten. The source material was lymph node tissue, sampled before any cancer treatment. The receptors shown here come from a male donor at least 60 years old with stage I squamous cell lung carcinoma. CDR3s leave out the opening cysteine and the closing phenylalanine or tryptophan.

v_gene,j_gene,CDR3aa
TRBV14,TRBJ2-5,ASSQFWGTERYQETQY
TRBV6-8,TRBJ1-1,ASSRRGTEAF
TRBV5-1,TRBJ2-1,ASSPGGSGYNEQF
TRBV19,TRBJ2-7,ASSQTGLSEQY
TRBV28,TRBJ1-2,ASSLSGTGGGYT
TRBV19,TRBJ2-3,ASRNGLAGTDTQY
TRBV28,TRBJ2-2,ASEFTNTGELF
TRBV29-1,TRBJ2-1,SVEPPTSGSRREQF
TRBV18,TRBJ2-1,ASSLGLPNEQF
TRBV28,TRBJ2-7,ASSSPPYEQY
TRBV6-8,TRBJ1-1,ASSYEGTNTEAF
TRBV18,TRBJ2-7,ASSPAGQVYEQY
TRBV7-4,TRBJ2-5,ASSPTGTGVETQY
TRBV10-2,TRBJ2-2,ASRGQSDTGELF
TRBV5-1,TRBJ2-5,ASSLWAGLGKETQY
TRBV25-1,TRBJ2-1,ASSEYLAGDEQF
TRBV12-5,TRBJ2-1,ASGWGANEQF
TRBV28,TRBJ2-1,AGGRARNEQF
TRBV18,TRBJ1-2,ASSLGQGEAT
TRBV11-3,TRBJ2-7,ASSVGGGQGSEQY
TRBV12-5,TRBJ1-1,ASGARGGGNTEAF
TRBV28,TRBJ2-5,ASSLSRREKETQY
TRBV30,TRBJ1-1,AWWTAINTEAF
TRBV27,TRBJ2-3,ASSSWTGGTDTQY
TRBV11-3,TRBJ2-1,ASSLGALPSKQF
TRBV30,TRBJ1-2,AWSTGQDYGYT
TRBV15,TRBJ1-5,ATTMGSNSNQPQH
TRBV30,TRBJ1-2,AWDRNNYGYT
TRBV5-1,TRBJ1-3,ASSGGVGGNTIY
TRBV28,TRBJ2-6,ASLVAGANVLT
TRBV4-1,TRBJ2-2,ASSQGGGGAAGELF
TRBV9,TRBJ1-1,ASIESLGDTEAF
TRBV2,TRBJ1-5,ASSSQGLGNQPQH
TRBV5-1,TRBJ2-7,ASNRGTEVYEQY
TRBV2,TRBJ1-2,ASSPDTFGGYT
TRBV25-1,TRBJ1-2,ASSARMDMDYT
TRBV29-1,TRBJ2-1,SGGSGLAGNEQF
TRBV7-7,TRBJ1-2,ASSQDPGHYGYT
TRBV10-2,TRBJ2-3,ASGTSGDTQY
TRBV30,TRBJ2-1,ACNEGYEQF
TRBV9,TRBJ1-1,ASRGDSMNTEAF
TRBV6-8,TRBJ2-2,ASSVGLENTGELF
TRBV9,TRBJ2-1,ASSFSGSSYNEQF
TRBV18,TRBJ1-1,ASSPGQGNRMAEAF
TRBV2,TRBJ1-5,ASSELSTGSFHQPQH
TRBV5-4,TRBJ1-3,ASSTDSFSGNTIY
TRBV19,TRBJ1-4,ASSIRGALNEKLF
TRBV28,TRBJ2-5,ASSETKGGAETQY
TRBV6-8,TRBJ1-5,ASKKIRSSNQPQH
TRBV15,TRBJ1-4,ATSRAREGNEKLF
TRBV11-3,TRBJ1-2,ASSPKEAPPGGYT
TRBV14,TRBJ2-7,ASSQGTGNFYEQY
TRBV19,TRBJ2-3,ASRIADTQY
TRBV6-8,TRBJ2-1,ASSSGTSGSF
TRBV28,TRBJ1-3,ASSRLLGSSGNTIY